The rows below give T cell receptor beta chains drawn from one sample of a study of blood T cell repertoires in COVID-19. This table comes from immunoSEQ multiplex PCR, and its TCRdb copy is limited to in-frame clones, with some not included. The data contain roughly 140,000 clones, roughly 81% of them singletons. Material: peripheral blood. The origin of the receptors is a human donor with acute or convalescent COVID-19. The donor label of this sample is uncertain. The CDR3 runs from the conserved cysteine through the conserved F or W. Each record gives: D gene, J gene, CDR3 length, clone size, V gene, CDR3 protein, CDR3 DNA. D genes are given only for firm matches. Not all rows give a size; the values are once, few, many and, for expanded clones, a class.

d_call: TRBD1; j_call: TRBJ1-4; cdr3_length: 18; clone_size: .; v_call: TRBV7-3; cdr3_aa: CASSLPTSQTGGNEKLFF; cdr3_nt: TGTGCCAGCAGCTTACCTACTTCCCAGACAGGGGGGAATGAAAAACTGTTTTTT
d_call: TRBD1; j_call: TRBJ1-2; cdr3_length: 13; clone_size: .; v_call: TRBV27; cdr3_aa: CASSNPTGYGYTF; cdr3_nt: TGTGCCAGCAGTAACCCGACAGGGTATGGCTACACCTTC
d_call: TRBD2; j_call: TRBJ2-3; cdr3_length: 17; clone_size: .; v_call: TRBV9; cdr3_aa: CASSVAGSGGAGDTQYF; cdr3_nt: TGTGCCAGCAGCGTAGCGGGCAGCGGGGGGGCAGGAGATACGCAGTATTTT
d_call: TRBD2; j_call: TRBJ2-1; cdr3_length: 16; clone_size: .; v_call: TRBV24-1; cdr3_aa: CATSDPTGGPYNEQFF; cdr3_nt: TGTGCCACCAGTGATCCTACGGGGGGACCCTACAATGAGCAGTTCTTC
d_call: .; j_call: TRBJ1-6; cdr3_length: 14; clone_size: once; v_call: TRBV6-4; cdr3_aa: CASSDGGGNSPLHF; cdr3_nt: TGTGCCAGCAGTGACGGGGGAGGAAATTCACCCCTCCACTTT
d_call: TRBD1; j_call: TRBJ1-1; cdr3_length: 16; clone_size: .; v_call: TRBV7-9; cdr3_aa: CASSLGWGQGEGEAFF; cdr3_nt: TGTGCCAGCAGCTTAGGGTGGGGACAGGGCGAGGGTGAAGCTTTCTTT
d_call: TRBD1; j_call: TRBJ1-2; cdr3_length: 12; clone_size: once; v_call: TRBV6-5; cdr3_aa: CASSPGGQRYTF; cdr3_nt: TGTGCCAGCAGCCCCGGGGGACAGCGGTACACCTTC
d_call: TRBD1; j_call: TRBJ2-2; cdr3_length: 17; clone_size: .; v_call: TRBV4-2; cdr3_aa: CASSQEGQGQNTGELFF; cdr3_nt: TGTGCCAGCAGCCAAGAGGGACAGGGACAGAACACCGGGGAGCTGTTTTTT
d_call: .; j_call: TRBJ2-2; cdr3_length: 14; clone_size: .; v_call: TRBV5-6; cdr3_aa: CASSLLSYTGELFF; cdr3_nt: TGTGCCAGCAGCTTACTTAGCTACACCGGGGAGCTGTTTTTT
d_call: .; j_call: TRBJ2-7; cdr3_length: 12; clone_size: .; v_call: TRBV30; cdr3_aa: CAWSVHNYEQYF; cdr3_nt: TGTGCCTGGAGTGTACACAACTACGAGCAGTACTTC
d_call: .; j_call: TRBJ1-1; cdr3_length: 13; clone_size: .; v_call: TRBV15; cdr3_aa: CATSRDVRTEAFF; cdr3_nt: TGTGCCACCAGCAGAGACGTGAGGACTGAAGCTTTCTTT
d_call: .; j_call: TRBJ1-2; cdr3_length: 14; clone_size: .; v_call: TRBV19; cdr3_aa: CASTPEGEPYGYTF; cdr3_nt: TGTGCCAGTACCCCTGAGGGGGAACCCTATGGCTACACCTTC
d_call: .; j_call: TRBJ2-2; cdr3_length: 14; clone_size: .; v_call: TRBV5-1; cdr3_aa: CASSFSSNTGELFF; cdr3_nt: TGCGCCAGCAGCTTTTCAAGCAACACCGGGGAGCTGTTTTTT
d_call: TRBD1; j_call: TRBJ2-7; cdr3_length: 12; clone_size: once; v_call: TRBV29-1; cdr3_aa: CSVEQGANEQYF; cdr3_nt: TGCAGCGTTGAACAGGGGGCGAACGAGCAGTACTTC
d_call: TRBD1; j_call: TRBJ1-2; cdr3_length: 14; clone_size: .; v_call: TRBV10-3; cdr3_aa: CAPTGTAQLWGYTF; cdr3_nt: TGTGCCCCTACCGGGACAGCTCAACTATGGGGCTACACCTTC
d_call: .; j_call: TRBJ2-1; cdr3_length: 15; clone_size: .; v_call: TRBV5-4; cdr3_aa: CASSLREGGYNEQFF; cdr3_nt: TGTGCCAGCAGCTTGAGAGAAGGGGGCTACAATGAGCAGTTCTTC
d_call: .; j_call: TRBJ1-6; cdr3_length: 16; clone_size: .; v_call: TRBV5-5; cdr3_aa: CASSLGQGIGNSPLHF; cdr3_nt: TGTGCCAGCAGCTTGGGTCAGGGGATAGGGAATTCACCCCTCCACTTT
d_call: .; j_call: TRBJ1-2; cdr3_length: 14; clone_size: .; v_call: TRBV5-6; cdr3_aa: CASSPGDVFYGYTF; cdr3_nt: TGTGCCAGCAGCCCAGGGGACGTCTTCTATGGCTACACCTTC
d_call: TRBD1; j_call: TRBJ1-6; cdr3_length: 18; clone_size: .; v_call: TRBV11-2; cdr3_aa: CASSLGDRDRASNSPLHF; cdr3_nt: TGTGCCAGCAGCTTAGGCGACCGGGACAGGGCATCAAATTCACCCCTCCACTTT
d_call: TRBD2; j_call: TRBJ2-1; cdr3_length: 15; clone_size: .; v_call: TRBV5-1; cdr3_aa: CASSWGGDSYNEQFF; cdr3_nt: TGCGCCAGCAGCTGGGGAGGGGATTCCTACAATGAGCAGTTCTTC
d_call: TRBD1; j_call: TRBJ1-1; cdr3_length: 16; clone_size: .; v_call: TRBV5-1; cdr3_aa: CASSLDLGGMNTEAFF; cdr3_nt: TGCGCCAGCAGCTTGGACTTAGGGGGCATGAACACTGAAGCTTTCTTT
d_call: .; j_call: TRBJ1-2; cdr3_length: 13; clone_size: .; v_call: TRBV7-2; cdr3_aa: CASSLSREEGYTF; cdr3_nt: TGTGCCAGCAGCTTATCCAGGGAGGAAGGCTACACCTTC
d_call: .; j_call: TRBJ1-1; cdr3_length: 14; clone_size: few; v_call: TRBV5-4; cdr3_aa: CASSRFFRDTEAFF; cdr3_nt: TGTGCCAGCAGCCGGTTTTTTCGGGACACTGAAGCTTTCTTT
d_call: .; j_call: TRBJ2-7; cdr3_length: 14; clone_size: .; v_call: TRBV6-5; cdr3_aa: CASSYNRETYEQYF; cdr3_nt: TGTGCCAGCAGTTACAACAGGGAGACCTACGAGCAGTACTTC
d_call: .; j_call: TRBJ1-2; cdr3_length: 14; clone_size: .; v_call: TRBV20-1; cdr3_aa: CSASRGGANYGYTF; cdr3_nt: TGCAGTGCTAGTAGGGGGGGAGCTAACTATGGCTACACCTTC
d_call: .; j_call: TRBJ1-1; cdr3_length: 13; clone_size: .; v_call: TRBV4-2; cdr3_aa: CASAVALNTEAFF; cdr3_nt: TGTGCCAGCGCAGTCGCCCTGAACACTGAAGCTTTCTTT
d_call: TRBD1; j_call: TRBJ1-6; cdr3_length: 15; clone_size: .; v_call: TRBV19; cdr3_aa: CASSTPDRGDSPLHF; cdr3_nt: TGTGCCAGTAGTACCCCGGACAGGGGCGATTCACCCCTCCACTTT
d_call: TRBD1; j_call: TRBJ1-2; cdr3_length: 15; clone_size: .; v_call: TRBV6-5; cdr3_aa: CASSHPSQGAYGYTF; cdr3_nt: TGTGCCAGCAGCCACCCCTCACAGGGGGCCTATGGCTACACCTTC
d_call: .; j_call: TRBJ2-3; cdr3_length: 15; clone_size: few; v_call: TRBV4-2; cdr3_aa: CASSQERASTDTQYF; cdr3_nt: TGTGCCAGCAGCCAAGAGCGGGCTAGCACAGATACGCAGTATTTT
d_call: .; j_call: TRBJ2-2; cdr3_length: 16; clone_size: .; v_call: TRBV27; cdr3_aa: CASRRQAGFNTGELFF; cdr3_nt: TGTGCCAGCCGCCGACAGGCGGGCTTCAACACCGGGGAGCTGTTTTTT
d_call: .; j_call: TRBJ1-6; cdr3_length: 12; clone_size: .; v_call: TRBV19; cdr3_aa: CASGVFNSPLHF; cdr3_nt: TGTGCCAGCGGGGTCTTTAATTCACCCCTCCACTTT
d_call: .; j_call: TRBJ2-2; cdr3_length: 13; clone_size: .; v_call: TRBV7-9; cdr3_aa: CASSLQGYGELFF; cdr3_nt: TGTGCCAGCAGCCTCCAGGGTTACGGGGAGCTGTTTTTT
d_call: .; j_call: TRBJ1-5; cdr3_length: 14; clone_size: .; v_call: TRBV2; cdr3_aa: CASSDGGTYQPQHF; cdr3_nt: TGTGCCAGCAGTGATGGCGGGACTTATCAGCCCCAGCATTTT
d_call: TRBD1; j_call: TRBJ1-2; cdr3_length: 16; clone_size: .; v_call: TRBV7-9; cdr3_aa: CASSPDRGAEGYGYTF; cdr3_nt: TGTGCCAGCAGCCCGGACAGGGGAGCTGAAGGCTATGGCTACACCTTC
d_call: TRBD1; j_call: TRBJ1-1; cdr3_length: 16; clone_size: few; v_call: TRBV19; cdr3_aa: CASRPGQLILNTEAFF; cdr3_nt: TGTGCCAGTAGGCCGGGACAGCTAATCCTGAACACTGAAGCTTTCTTT
d_call: .; j_call: TRBJ1-6; cdr3_length: 13; clone_size: .; v_call: TRBV3-1/TRBV3-2; cdr3_aa: CASSPDTNSPLHF; cdr3_nt: TGTGCCAGCAGCCCAGATACAAATTCACCCCTCCACTTT
d_call: TRBD1; j_call: TRBJ1-2; cdr3_length: 15; clone_size: .; v_call: TRBV4-2; cdr3_aa: CASSQDLDRAYGYTF; cdr3_nt: TGTGCCAGCAGCCAAGACCTGGACAGGGCCTATGGCTACACCTTC
d_call: TRBD1; j_call: TRBJ1-1; cdr3_length: 16; clone_size: .; v_call: TRBV5-6; cdr3_aa: CASSLARQGLNTEAFF; cdr3_nt: TGTGCCAGCAGCCTCGCACGACAGGGCCTGAACACTGAAGCTTTCTTT
d_call: TRBD1; j_call: TRBJ2-3; cdr3_length: 16; clone_size: .; v_call: TRBV7-8; cdr3_aa: CASSPDWTGVTDTQYF; cdr3_nt: TGTGCCAGCAGCCCAGACTGGACAGGGGTCACAGATACGCAGTATTTT
d_call: TRBD2; j_call: TRBJ2-1; cdr3_length: 14; clone_size: .; v_call: TRBV27; cdr3_aa: CASSLRDYIHEQFF; cdr3_nt: TGTGCCAGCAGTCTCCGGGACTATATCCATGAGCAGTTCTTC
d_call: .; j_call: TRBJ1-5; cdr3_length: 15; clone_size: once; v_call: TRBV19; cdr3_aa: CASSISGGSRQPQHF; cdr3_nt: TGTGCCAGTAGTATATCGGGGGGAAGTCGTCAGCCCCAGCATTTT
d_call: .; j_call: TRBJ1-5; cdr3_length: 15; clone_size: .; v_call: TRBV24-1; cdr3_aa: CATSERGPGNQPQHF; cdr3_nt: TGTGCCACCAGTGAGCGGGGGCCGGGAAATCAGCCCCAGCATTTT
d_call: TRBD1; j_call: TRBJ1-1; cdr3_length: 15; clone_size: .; v_call: TRBV27; cdr3_aa: CASMTGQGFDTEAFF; cdr3_nt: TGTGCCAGCATGACAGGGCAAGGGTTTGACACTGAAGCTTTCTTT
d_call: .; j_call: TRBJ1-2; cdr3_length: 15; clone_size: .; v_call: TRBV27; cdr3_aa: CASSLSSPGLYGYTF; cdr3_nt: TGTGCCAGCAGTTTATCGTCCCCGGGTCTCTATGGCTACACCTTC
d_call: .; j_call: TRBJ2-3; cdr3_length: 17; clone_size: .; v_call: TRBV7-6; cdr3_aa: CASSLAGGSPFTDTQYF; cdr3_nt: TGTGCCAGCAGCTTAGCGGGGGGTAGTCCCTTCACAGATACGCAGTATTTT
d_call: .; j_call: TRBJ2-4; cdr3_length: 15; clone_size: .; v_call: TRBV2; cdr3_aa: CASSEQGQIKNIQYF; cdr3_nt: TGTGCCAGCAGTGAACAAGGACAGATTAAAAACATTCAGTACTTC
d_call: .; j_call: TRBJ1-4; cdr3_length: 13; clone_size: .; v_call: TRBV29-1; cdr3_aa: CSVEDGGSEKLFF; cdr3_nt: TGCAGCGTTGAAGATGGTGGGAGTGAAAAACTGTTTTTT